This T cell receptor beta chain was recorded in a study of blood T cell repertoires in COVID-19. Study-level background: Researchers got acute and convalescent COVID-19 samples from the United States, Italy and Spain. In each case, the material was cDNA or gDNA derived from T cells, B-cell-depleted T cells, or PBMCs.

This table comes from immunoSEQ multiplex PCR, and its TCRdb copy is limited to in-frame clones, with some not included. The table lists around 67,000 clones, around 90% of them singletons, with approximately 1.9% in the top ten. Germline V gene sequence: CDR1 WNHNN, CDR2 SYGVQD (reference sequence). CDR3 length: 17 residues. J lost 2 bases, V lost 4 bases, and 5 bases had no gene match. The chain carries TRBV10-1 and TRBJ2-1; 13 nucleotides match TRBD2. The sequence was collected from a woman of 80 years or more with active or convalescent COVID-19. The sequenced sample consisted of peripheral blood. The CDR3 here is CASSGGTSGVPYNEQFF. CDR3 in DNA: TGCGCCAGCAGTGGGGGGACTAGCGGGGTACCCTACAATGAGCAGTTCTTC.